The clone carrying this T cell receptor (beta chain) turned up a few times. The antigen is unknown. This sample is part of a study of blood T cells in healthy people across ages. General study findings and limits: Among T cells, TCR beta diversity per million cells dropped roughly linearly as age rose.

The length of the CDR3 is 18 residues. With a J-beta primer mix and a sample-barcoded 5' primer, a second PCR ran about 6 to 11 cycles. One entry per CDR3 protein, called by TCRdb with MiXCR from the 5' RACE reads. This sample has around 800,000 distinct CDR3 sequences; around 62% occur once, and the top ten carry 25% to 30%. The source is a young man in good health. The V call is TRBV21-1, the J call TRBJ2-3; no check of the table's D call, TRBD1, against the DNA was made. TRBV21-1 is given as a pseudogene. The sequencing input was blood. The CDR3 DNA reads TGTGCCAGCAGCGCCCGCGGGGGGCGGCCGAGGAACGGAGATACGCAGTATTTT. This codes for CASSARGGRPRNGDTQYF.